The present T cell receptor (beta chain) was sequenced within a study of cytotoxic CD8 clonotypes in ibrutinib-treated CLL. Across the whole study: Patient counts were around 10 relapsed/refractory, around 15 treatment-naive and roughly 18 IGHV unmutated. Patients gave response samples after a median roughly 11 months of treatment, range 6 to 36. Study results and caveats: Different sampling times were used for sustained-remission and progressing patients.

Concerning this clone itself: No antigen is known for it.

Here immunoSEQ multiplex PCR was the method, and the copy in TCRdb shows in-frame clones only, minus some. The repertoire holds approximately 67,000 clones, with approximately 80% as singletons. As input for TCR beta libraries, roughly 2 micrograms of genomic DNA came from cryopreserved PBMCs. V lost 4 bases to trimming and J lost 4 bases, with 13 bases between them. The germline V gene has CDR1 MDHEN and CDR2 SYDVKM. The CDR3 covers 14 residues. The sequence came from a human donor with chronic lymphocytic leukemia. The J gene is TRBJ2-5, the V gene TRBV28; D perhaps matches TRBD2 (6 bases). The input for sequencing was PBMCs, taken at disease progression, from a patient treated with ibrutinib. Written as DNA, the CDR3 is TGTGCCAGCAGTTCTGGGACTGTCCGAGAGACCCAGTACTTC. This encodes CASSSGTVRETQYF.